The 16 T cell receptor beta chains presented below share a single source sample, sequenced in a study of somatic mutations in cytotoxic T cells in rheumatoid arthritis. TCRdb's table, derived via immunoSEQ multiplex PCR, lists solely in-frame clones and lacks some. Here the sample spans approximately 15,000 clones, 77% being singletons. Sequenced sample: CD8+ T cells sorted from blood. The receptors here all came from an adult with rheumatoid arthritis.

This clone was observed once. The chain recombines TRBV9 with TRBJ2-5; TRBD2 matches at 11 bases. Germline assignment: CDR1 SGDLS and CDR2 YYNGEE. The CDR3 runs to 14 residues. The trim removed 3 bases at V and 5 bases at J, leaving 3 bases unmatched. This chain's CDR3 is CASSALAGVETQYF. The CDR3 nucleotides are TGTGCCAGCAGCGCACTAGCGGGAGTGGAGACCCAGTACTTC.

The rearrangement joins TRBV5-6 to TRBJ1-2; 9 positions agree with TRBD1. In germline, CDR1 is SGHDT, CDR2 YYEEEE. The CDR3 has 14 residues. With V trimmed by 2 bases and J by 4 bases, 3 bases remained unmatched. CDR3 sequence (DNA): TGTGCCAGCAGCTTCGGGACAGGGACCTATGGCTACACCTTC. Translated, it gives CASSFGTGTYGYTF.

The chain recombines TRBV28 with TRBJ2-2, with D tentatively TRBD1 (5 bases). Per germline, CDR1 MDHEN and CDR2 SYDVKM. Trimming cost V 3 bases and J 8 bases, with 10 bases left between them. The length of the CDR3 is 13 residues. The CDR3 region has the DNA TGTGCCAGCAGTTTGTTTGGGGCGGGGGAGCTGTTTTTT. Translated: CASSLFGAGELFF.

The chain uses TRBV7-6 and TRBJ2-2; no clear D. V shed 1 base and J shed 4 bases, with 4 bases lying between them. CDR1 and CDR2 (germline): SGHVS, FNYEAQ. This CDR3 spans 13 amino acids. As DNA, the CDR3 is TGTGCCAGCAGCTTAGGACCCACCGGGGAGCTGTTTTTT. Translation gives CASSLGPTGELFF.

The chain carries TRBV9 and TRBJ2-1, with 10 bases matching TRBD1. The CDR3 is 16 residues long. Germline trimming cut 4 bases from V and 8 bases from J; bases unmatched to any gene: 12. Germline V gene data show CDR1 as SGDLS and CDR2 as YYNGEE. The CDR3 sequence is CASSPRDRGIRYEQFF. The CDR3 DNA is TGTGCCAGCAGCCCCCGGGACAGGGGTATTAGATATGAGCAGTTCTTC.

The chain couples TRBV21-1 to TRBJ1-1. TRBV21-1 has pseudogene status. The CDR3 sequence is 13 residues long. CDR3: CASSKSVNTEAFF. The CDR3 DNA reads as TGTGCCAGCAGCAAATCTGTGAACACTGAAGCTTTCTTT.

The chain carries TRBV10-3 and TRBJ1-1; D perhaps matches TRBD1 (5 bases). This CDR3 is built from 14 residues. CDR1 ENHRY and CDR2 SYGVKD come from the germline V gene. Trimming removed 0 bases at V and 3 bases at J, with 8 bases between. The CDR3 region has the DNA TGTGCCATCAGTGAGTCTGGGGGGTACACTGAAGCTTTCTTT. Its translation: CAISESGGYTEAFF.

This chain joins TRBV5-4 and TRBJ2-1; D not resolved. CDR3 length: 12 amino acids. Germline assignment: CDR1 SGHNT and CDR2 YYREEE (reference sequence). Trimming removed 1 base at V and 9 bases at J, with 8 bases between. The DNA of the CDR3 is TGTGCCAGCAGCTTGAATGCCCCTGAGCAGTTCTTC. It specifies CASSLNAPEQFF.

DNA for the CDR3: TGTGCCAGCAGTTCAGGGGAGGGCGTGGGCAATCAGCCCCAGCATTTT. As protein: CASSSGEGVGNQPQHF. The chain is built from TRBV27 and TRBJ1-5; D might be TRBD1 (6 bases). CDR1 and CDR2 (germline): MNHEY, SMNVEV (reference sequence). The CDR3 has 16 residues. V dropped 4 bases and J dropped 2 bases, with 15 bases sitting between them.

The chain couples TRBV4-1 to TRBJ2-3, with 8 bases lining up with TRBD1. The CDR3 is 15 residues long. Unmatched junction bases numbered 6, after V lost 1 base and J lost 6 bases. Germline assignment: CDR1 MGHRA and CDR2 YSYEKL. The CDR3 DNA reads TGCGCCAGCAGCCAAGGACAGGGGCAGTCGGATACGCAGTATTTT. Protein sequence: CASSQGQGQSDTQYF.

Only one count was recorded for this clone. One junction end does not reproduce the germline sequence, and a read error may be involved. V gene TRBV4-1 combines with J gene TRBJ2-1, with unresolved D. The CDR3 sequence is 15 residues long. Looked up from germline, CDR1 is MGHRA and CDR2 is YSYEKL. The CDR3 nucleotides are TGCGCCAGCAGCGAAGAAGGGATTCCGTACAATGAGCAGTTCTTC. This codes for CASSEEGIPYNEQFF.

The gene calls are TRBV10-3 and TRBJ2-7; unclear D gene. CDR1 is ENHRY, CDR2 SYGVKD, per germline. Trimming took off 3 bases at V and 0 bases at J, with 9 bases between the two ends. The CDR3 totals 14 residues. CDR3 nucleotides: TGTGCCATCAGTGACCCCCGGGCCTCCTACGAGCAGTACTTC. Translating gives CAISDPRASYEQYF.

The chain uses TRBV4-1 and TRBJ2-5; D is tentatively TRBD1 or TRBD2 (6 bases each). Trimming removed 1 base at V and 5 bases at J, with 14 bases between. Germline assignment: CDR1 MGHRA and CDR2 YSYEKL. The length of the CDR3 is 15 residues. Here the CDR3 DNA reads TGCGCCAGCAGCCAAGTGGGGGGCCTGGGGGAGACCCAGTACTTC. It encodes CASSQVGGLGETQYF.

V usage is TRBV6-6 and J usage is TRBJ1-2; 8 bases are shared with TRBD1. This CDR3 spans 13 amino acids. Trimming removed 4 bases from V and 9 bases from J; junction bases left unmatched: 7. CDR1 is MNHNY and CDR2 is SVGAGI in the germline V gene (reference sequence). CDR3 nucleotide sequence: TGTGCCAGCAGTTTCCTACAGGGGGATCGCTACACCTTC. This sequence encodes CASSFLQGDRYTF.

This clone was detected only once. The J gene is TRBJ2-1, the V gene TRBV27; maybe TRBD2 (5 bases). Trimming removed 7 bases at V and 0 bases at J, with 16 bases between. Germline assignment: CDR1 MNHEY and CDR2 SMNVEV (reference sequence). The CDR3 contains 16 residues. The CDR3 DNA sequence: TGTGCCAGCACCGCGTGGCCGGGGAGCTCCTACAATGAGCAGTTCTTC. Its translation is CASTAWPGSSYNEQFF.

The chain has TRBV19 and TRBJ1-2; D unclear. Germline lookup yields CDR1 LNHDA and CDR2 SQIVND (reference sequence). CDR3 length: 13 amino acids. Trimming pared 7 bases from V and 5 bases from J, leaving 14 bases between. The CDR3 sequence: CASIRRAGYGYTF. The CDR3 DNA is TGTGCCAGTATCCGCCGCGCAGGTTATGGCTACACCTTC.